This T cell receptor beta chain stems from a study of blood T cell repertoires in COVID-19. How the authors handled the data: Counts of nucleated cells, estimated from reference gene primer amplification, were obtained. Data came from immunoSEQ multiplex PCR; TCRdb stores just in-frame clones and leaves some out. V, J and clone size reflect that table, while D and trimming were determined from the DNA. The sample lists 75,000 to 95,000 clones; around nine tenths were seen once. The CDR3 loop spans 19 amino acids. Germline V gene lookup returns CDR1 SGDLS and CDR2 YYNGEE. Trimming removed 1 base from V and 5 bases from J; junction bases left unmatched: 15.

This receptor was obtained from a man aged 60 to 75 with acute or convalescent COVID-19. The V call is TRBV9, the J call TRBJ2-1, with 10 bases aligning to TRBD1. The sample comprised peripheral blood. The CDR3, as DNA: TGTGCCAGCAGCGTATTTAGGAGTTCCGGGACAGGGGTCGACAATGAGCAGTTCTTC. Protein sequence: CASSVFRSSGTGVDNEQFF.